One and the same sample provided the 5 T cell receptor beta chains below, sequenced in a study of T cell responses to AZD1222 COVID-19 vaccine. The repertoire was sequenced with immunoSEQ multiplex PCR; TCRdb's copy has only in-frame clones and lacks some. This sample has approximately 200,000 clones, with 91% found just once. The sample consisted of peripheral blood, taken 28 days after the second AZD1222 dose. These receptors all come from an adult who received the AZD1222 COVID-19 vaccine.

The CDR3 nucleotides read TGCAGCGTTGAAGATCGGAAAGTAGGCAAAAACATTCAGTACTTC. This translates into CSVEDRKVGKNIQYF. V is TRBV29-1 and J is TRBJ2-4; D gene uncertain. CDR1 and CDR2 from the germline V gene are SQVTM and ANQGSEA. CDR3 size: 15 residues. Trimming pared 0 bases from V and 3 bases from J, leaving 12 bases between.

This chain links TRBV9 with TRBJ1-5, with D tentatively TRBD1 (5 bases). Germline CDR1 reads SGDLS; CDR2 reads YYNGEE. The length of the CDR3 is 15 residues. The V end was cut by 0 bases, the J end by 6 bases, with 13 bases between. CDR3 sequence: CASSVEGGALQPQHF. CDR3 sequence (DNA): TGTGCCAGCAGCGTAGAAGGAGGGGCCCTTCAGCCCCAGCATTTT. Full variable domain (outside the CDR3, taken from reference TRBV9 and TRBJ1-5): DSGVTQTPKHLITATGQRVTLRCSPRSGDLSVYWYQQSLDQGLQFLIQYYNGEERAKGNILERFSAQQFPDLHSELNLSSLELGDSALYFCASSVEGGALQPQHFGDGTRLSIL.

The J gene is TRBJ2-1, the V gene TRBV11-3; 8 nucleotides agree with TRBD1. Germline assignment: CDR1 SGHNT and CDR2 YENEEA. Trimming removed 5 bases from V and 10 bases from J; junction bases left unmatched: 10. The CDR3 sequence is 14 residues long. The DNA for the CDR3 is TGTGCCAGCAGCGGCGGACAGGGTTTCGGGGAGCAGTTCTTC. The encoded protein is CASSGGQGFGEQFF.

V usage is TRBV19 and J usage is TRBJ2-5, with TRBD1 matching 8 bases. The CDR3 is made up of 16 amino acids. After removal of 5 bases from V and 2 bases from J, the junction contained 10 bases not matched to a gene. Germline CDR1 and CDR2: LNHDA and SQIVND (reference sequence). CDR3 DNA sequence: TGTGCCAGTAGTTCCTTGGACAGGGTAAAACAAGAGACCCAGTACTTC. Its translation is CASSSLDRVKQETQYF.

V and J are TRBV11-1 and TRBJ2-2; 10 nucleotides line up with TRBD2. V shed 4 bases and J 4 bases; nucleotides not matched to a gene: 3. There are 15 residues in the CDR3. Germline-derived CDR1 and CDR2 are SGHAT and FQDESV (reference sequence). This CDR3 is CASSSSGSITGELFF. The DNA of the CDR3 is TGTGCCAGCAGCTCTAGCGGGAGCATCACCGGGGAGCTGTTTTTT.